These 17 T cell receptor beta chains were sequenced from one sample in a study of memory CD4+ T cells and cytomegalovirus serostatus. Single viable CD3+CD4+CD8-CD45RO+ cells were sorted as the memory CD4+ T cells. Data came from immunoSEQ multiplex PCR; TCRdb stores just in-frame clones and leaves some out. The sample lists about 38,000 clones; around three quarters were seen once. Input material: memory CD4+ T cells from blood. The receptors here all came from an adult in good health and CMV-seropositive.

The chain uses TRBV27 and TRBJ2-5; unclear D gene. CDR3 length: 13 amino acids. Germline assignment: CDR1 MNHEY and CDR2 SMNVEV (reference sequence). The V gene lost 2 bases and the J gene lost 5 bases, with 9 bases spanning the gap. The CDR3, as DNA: TGTGCCAGCAGTTTACAGTTAGGGGAGACCCAGTACTTC. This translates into CASSLQLGETQYF.

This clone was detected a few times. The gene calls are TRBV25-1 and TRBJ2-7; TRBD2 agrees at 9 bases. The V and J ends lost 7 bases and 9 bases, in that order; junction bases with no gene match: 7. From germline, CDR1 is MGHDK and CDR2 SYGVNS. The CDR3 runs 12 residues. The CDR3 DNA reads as TGTGCCAGCATTAGCGGGAGCGGCTGGCAGTACTTC. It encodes CASISGSGWQYF.

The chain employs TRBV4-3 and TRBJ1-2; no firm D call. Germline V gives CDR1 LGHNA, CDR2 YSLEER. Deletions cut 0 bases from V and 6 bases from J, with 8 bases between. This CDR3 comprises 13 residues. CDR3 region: CASSQDLWNGYTF. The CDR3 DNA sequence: TGCGCCAGCAGCCAAGACCTGTGGAATGGCTACACCTTC.

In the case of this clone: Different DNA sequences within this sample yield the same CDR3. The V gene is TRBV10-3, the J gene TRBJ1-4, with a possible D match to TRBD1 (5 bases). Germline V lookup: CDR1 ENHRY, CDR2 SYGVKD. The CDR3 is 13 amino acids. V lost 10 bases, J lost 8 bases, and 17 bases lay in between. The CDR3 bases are TGTGCCACCGGGGGGGGGATTGGGGAAAAACTGTTTTTT. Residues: CATGGGIGEKLFF.

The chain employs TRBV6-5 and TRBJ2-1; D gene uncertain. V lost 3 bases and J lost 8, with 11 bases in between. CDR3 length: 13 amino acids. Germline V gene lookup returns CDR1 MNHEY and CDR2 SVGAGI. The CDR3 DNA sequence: TGTGCCAGCAGTTATACTCCCACTTATGAGCAGTTCTTC. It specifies CASSYTPTYEQFF.

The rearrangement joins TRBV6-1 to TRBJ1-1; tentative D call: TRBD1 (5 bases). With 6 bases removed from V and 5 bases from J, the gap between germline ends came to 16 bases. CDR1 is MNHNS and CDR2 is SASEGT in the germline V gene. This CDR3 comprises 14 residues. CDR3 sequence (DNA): TGTGCCAGCAGGCAGGCCCGGGGGAAGACTGAAGCTTTCTTT. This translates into CASRQARGKTEAFF.

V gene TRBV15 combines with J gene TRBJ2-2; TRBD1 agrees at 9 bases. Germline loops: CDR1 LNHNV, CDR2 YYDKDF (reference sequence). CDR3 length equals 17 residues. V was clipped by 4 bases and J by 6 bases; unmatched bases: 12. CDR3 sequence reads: CATSIWGGQGMAGELFF. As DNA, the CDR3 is TGTGCCACCAGCATATGGGGCGGACAGGGGATGGCCGGGGAGCTGTTTTTT.

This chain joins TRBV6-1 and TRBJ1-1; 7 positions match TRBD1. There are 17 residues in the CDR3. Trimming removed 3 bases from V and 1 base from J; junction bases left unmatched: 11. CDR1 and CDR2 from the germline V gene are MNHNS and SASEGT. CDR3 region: CASSDPVTGSPNTEAFF. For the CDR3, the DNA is TGTGCCAGCAGTGACCCTGTGACAGGGAGCCCGAACACTGAAGCTTTCTTT.

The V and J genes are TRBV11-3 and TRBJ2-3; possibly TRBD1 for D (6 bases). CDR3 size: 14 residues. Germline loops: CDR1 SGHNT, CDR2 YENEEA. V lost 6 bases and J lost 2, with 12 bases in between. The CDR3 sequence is CASSQTGTTDTQYF. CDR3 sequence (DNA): TGTGCCAGCAGTCAGACAGGAACCACAGATACGCAGTATTTT.

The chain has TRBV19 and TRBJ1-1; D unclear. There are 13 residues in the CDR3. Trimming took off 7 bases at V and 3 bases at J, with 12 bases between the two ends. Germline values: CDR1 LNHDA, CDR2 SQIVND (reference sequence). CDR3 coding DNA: TGTGCCAGTATGGGGAACTGGGACACTGAAGCTTTCTTT. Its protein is CASMGNWDTEAFF.

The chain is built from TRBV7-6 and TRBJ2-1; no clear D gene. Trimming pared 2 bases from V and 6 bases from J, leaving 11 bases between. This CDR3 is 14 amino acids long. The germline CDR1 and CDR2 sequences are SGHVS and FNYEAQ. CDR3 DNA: TGTGCCAGCAGCTTATCCTTCGGTGGCAATGAGCAGTTCTTC. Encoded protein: CASSLSFGGNEQFF.

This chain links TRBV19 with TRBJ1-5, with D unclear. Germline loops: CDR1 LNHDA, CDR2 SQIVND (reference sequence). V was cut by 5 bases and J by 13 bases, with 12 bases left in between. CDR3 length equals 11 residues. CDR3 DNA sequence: TGTGCCAGTAGTTTCTCGGACCGACAGCATTTT. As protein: CASSFSDRQHF.

CDR3 sequence reads: CASSLTGTPYNEQFF. The CDR3 DNA follows: TGCGCCAGCAGCTTAACCGGGACCCCCTACAATGAGCAGTTCTTC. The rearrangement joins TRBV5-1 to TRBJ2-1; D could derive from TRBD1 or TRBD2 (5 bases each). Germline CDR1 SGHRS, CDR2 YFSETQ. The CDR3 has 15 amino acids. V was trimmed by 2 bases and J by 2 bases, leaving 11 bases between them.

CDR3 protein: CASSPVLAGVSNEQFF. CDR3 bases: TGTGCCAGCAGCCCAGTACTGGCGGGAGTAAGTAATGAGCAGTTCTTC. The chain joins TRBV14 to TRBJ2-1; 7 bases are a match to TRBD2. Germline CDR1 is SGHDN and CDR2 is FVKESK. The CDR3 runs 16 residues. V lost 4 bases to trimming and J lost 7 bases; unmatched junction nucleotides: 13.

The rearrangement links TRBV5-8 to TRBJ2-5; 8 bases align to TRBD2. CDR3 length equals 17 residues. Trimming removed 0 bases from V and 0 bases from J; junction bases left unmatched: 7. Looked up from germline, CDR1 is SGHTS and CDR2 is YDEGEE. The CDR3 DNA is TGTGCCAGCAGCTTGGATGGCGGGGGGTATGACCAAGAGACCCAGTACTTC. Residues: CASSLDGGGYDQETQYF.

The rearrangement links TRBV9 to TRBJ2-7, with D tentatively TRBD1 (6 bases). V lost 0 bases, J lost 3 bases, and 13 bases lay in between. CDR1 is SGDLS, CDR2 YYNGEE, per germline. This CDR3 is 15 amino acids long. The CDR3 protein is CASSVAPGVGYEQYF. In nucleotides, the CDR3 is TGTGCCAGCAGCGTAGCCCCAGGGGTAGGCTACGAGCAGTACTTC.

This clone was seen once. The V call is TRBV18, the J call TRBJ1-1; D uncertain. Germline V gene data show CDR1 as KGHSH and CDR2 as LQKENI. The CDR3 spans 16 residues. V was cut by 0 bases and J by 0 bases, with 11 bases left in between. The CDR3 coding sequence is TGTGCCAGCTCACCACCGGGGTGGGATGTGAACACTGAAGCTTTCTTT. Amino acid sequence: CASSPPGWDVNTEAFF.